This paragraph covers one T cell receptor (beta chain) sequence. Read sequence stops 3 residues before the CDR3 end, and the germline J gene provides the missing end. This entry belongs to a study of T cells in women clearing cervical HPV infection. The CDR3 runs 15 residues. Trimming took off 6 bases at V and 2 bases at J, with 14 bases between the two ends. Looked up from germline, CDR1 is SEHNR and CDR2 is FQNEAQ (reference sequence). Using immunoSEQ multiplex PCR, the repertoire was profiled, and TCRdb retains in-frame clones only, with some absent. This table lists 20,000 to 25,000 clones. The TCR comes from a woman between 18 and 70 years old with a cervical HPV16 infection that either progressed to CIN3+ or cleared (not recorded which). J is TRBJ2-1 and V is TRBV7-9, with D possibly being TRBD2 (6 bases). The sequenced material came from blood buffy coat. Partial CDR3 DNA: TGTGCCAGCAGTTATCCGGGACTCACCTACAATGAG. Its translation is CASSYPGLTYNE. The complete CDR3 protein is CASSYPGLTYNEQFF.